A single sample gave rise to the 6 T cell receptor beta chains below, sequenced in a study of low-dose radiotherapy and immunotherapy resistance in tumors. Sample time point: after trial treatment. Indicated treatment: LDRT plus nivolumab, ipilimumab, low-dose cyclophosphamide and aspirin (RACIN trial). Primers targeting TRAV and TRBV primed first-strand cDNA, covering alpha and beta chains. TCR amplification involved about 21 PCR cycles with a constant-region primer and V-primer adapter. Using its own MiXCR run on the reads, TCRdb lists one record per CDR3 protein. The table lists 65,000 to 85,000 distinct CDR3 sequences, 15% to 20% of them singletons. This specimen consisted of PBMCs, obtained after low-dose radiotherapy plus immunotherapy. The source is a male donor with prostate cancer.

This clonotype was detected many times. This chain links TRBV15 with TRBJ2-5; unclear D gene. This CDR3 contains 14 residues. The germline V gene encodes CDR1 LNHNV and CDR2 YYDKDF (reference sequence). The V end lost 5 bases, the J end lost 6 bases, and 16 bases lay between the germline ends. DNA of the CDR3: TGTGCCACCAGCGGCAGAGATACGATAAAGACCCAGTACTTC. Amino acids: CATSGRDTIKTQYF.

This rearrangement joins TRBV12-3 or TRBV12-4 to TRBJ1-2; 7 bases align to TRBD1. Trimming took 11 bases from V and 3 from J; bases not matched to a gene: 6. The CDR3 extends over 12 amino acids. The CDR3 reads CAARDRDYGYTF. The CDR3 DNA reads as TGTGCCGCGAGGGACAGAGACTATGGCTACACCTTC.

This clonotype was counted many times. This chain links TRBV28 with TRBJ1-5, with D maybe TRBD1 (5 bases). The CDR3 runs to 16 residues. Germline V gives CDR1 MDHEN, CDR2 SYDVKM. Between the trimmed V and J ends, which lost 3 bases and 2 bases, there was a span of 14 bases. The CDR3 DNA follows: TGTGCCAGCAGTTTTGGGGCAGAAGTTGGCAATCAGCCCCAGCATTTT. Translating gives CASSFGAEVGNQPQHF. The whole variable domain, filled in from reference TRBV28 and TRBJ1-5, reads DVKVTQSSRYLVKRTGEKVFLECVQDMDHENMFWYRQDPGLGLRLIYFSYDVKMKEKGDIPEGYSVSREKKERFSLILESASTNQTSMYLCASSFGAEVGNQPQHFGDGTRLSIL.

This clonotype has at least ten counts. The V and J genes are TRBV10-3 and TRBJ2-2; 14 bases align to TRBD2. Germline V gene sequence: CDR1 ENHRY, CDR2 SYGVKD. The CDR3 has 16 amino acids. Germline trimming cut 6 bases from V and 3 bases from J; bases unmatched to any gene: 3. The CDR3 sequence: CAIRTSGRADTGELFF. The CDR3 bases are TGTGCCATCAGGACTAGCGGGAGGGCCGACACCGGGGAGCTGTTTTTT.

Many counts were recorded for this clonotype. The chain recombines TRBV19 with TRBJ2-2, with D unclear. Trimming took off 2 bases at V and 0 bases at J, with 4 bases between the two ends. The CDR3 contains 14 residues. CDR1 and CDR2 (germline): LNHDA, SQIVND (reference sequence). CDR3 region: CASSILSNTGELFF. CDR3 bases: TGTGCCAGTAGTATATTATCGAACACCGGGGAGCTGTTTTTT.

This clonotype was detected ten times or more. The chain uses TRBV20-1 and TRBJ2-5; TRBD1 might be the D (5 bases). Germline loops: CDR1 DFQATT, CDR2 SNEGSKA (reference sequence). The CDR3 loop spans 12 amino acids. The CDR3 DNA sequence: TGCAGCGCGAGACAGCCGGGAGAGACCCAGTACTTC. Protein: CSARQPGETQYF.